This TCR beta chain was sequenced for a study of regulatory T cells in long-lasting Graves disease. On the study more broadly: Treatment with antithyroid drugs for over 5 years, together with positive TSH receptor antibodies, meant persistent Graves' disease. Study findings and constraints: Persistent disease exhibited a predilection for TRBV28, TRBJ1-2 and TRBJ2-5. Patients with persistent Graves' had lower TCR diversity than newly diagnosed patients. Sampling was limited to peripheral blood rather than thyroid tissue.

The CDR3 is made up of 13 amino acids. Germline V lookup: CDR1 MNHEY, CDR2 SMNVEV (reference sequence). The V end was cut by 5 bases, the J end by 5 bases, with 9 bases between. Time point here: persistent/refractory GD, antithyroid drugs over 5 years with positive TRAb. Construction of the TCR library relied on RNA isolated from PBMCs. This clonotype was recorded many times. Its antigen is undetermined. TCR beta libraries were built with iRepertoire HTBI primers and Arm-PCR of CDR3 regions. Via MiXCR, TCRdb re-called the multiplex PCR reads, giving one row per CDR3 protein. The sample has hundreds of thousands of distinct CDR3 sequences, more than 20% seen once.

The rearrangement uses TRBV27 and TRBJ2-2, with D uncertain. This specimen consisted of peripheral blood mononuclear cells (PBMCs), obtained when the disease was refractory, from a patient treated with antithyroid drugs. This clonotype originated in a female donor with Graves disease. CDR3 nucleotides: TGTGCCAGCAGTCCCTCTTGGACCGGGGAGCTGTTTTTT. Protein: CASSPSWTGELFF.